This TCR beta chain was found in a study of shared clonotypes between healthy human individuals. Study-wide points: Generation of non-shared clonotypes was less probable than generation of clonotypes shared by all four donors.

Comment on this clone: Its antigen is still unknown.

In the naive CD8 group, cells lacked CD45RO and were positively selected for CCR7, so terminally differentiated effector memory CD45RA+ cells were left out. In germline, CDR1 is MNHEY, CDR2 SMNVEV (reference sequence). V was trimmed by 0 bases and J by 2 bases, leaving 12 bases between them. The CDR3 has 16 residues. Libraries were prepared by immunoSEQ multiplex PCR; TCRdb keeps only in-frame clonotypes and omits some of them. In the table there are about 2 million clones, approximately 95% of which are singletons. The gene calls are TRBV27 and TRBJ2-3, with D perhaps TRBD1 or TRBD2 (6 bases each). This clonotype was obtained from a young man in good health. The sequencing sample was made of naive CD8+ T cells sorted from blood. The CDR3 DNA is TGTGCCAGCAGTTTATCGACCTGGGGGGCCACAGATACGCAGTATTTT. Protein sequence: CASSLSTWGATDTQYF.